This TCR beta chain was captured by sequencing in a study of cytotoxic CD8 clonotypes in ibrutinib-treated CLL. Profiling relied on immunoSEQ multiplex PCR, and the TCRdb table lists in-frame clones only, not all of them. This table has around 26,000 clones, over 75% appearing once. Germline assignment: CDR1 SGHDT and CDR2 YYEEEE. CDR3 length: 19 amino acids. V lost 2 bases and J 2 bases, leaving 25 bases between the germline ends. This chain uses TRBV5-6 with TRBJ1-2; tentatively, D is TRBD1 (6 bases). The sample consisted of PBMCs, taken after 24 months of ibrutinib treatment. The TCR originated in a human donor with chronic lymphocytic leukemia. CDR3 region: CASSFGGSVGTLYNYGYTF. The DNA of the CDR3 is TGTGCCAGCAGCTTTGGCGGGTCCGTGGGGACACTATACAACTATGGCTACACCTTC.